The 15 T cell receptor beta chains listed next were all sequenced from one sample in a study of blood T cell repertoires in COVID-19. The protocol was immunoSEQ multiplex PCR, while the TCRdb copy is restricted to in-frame clones and leaves out a portion. There are 130,000 or so clones in the sample; around 89% occur only once, and about 4.4% lies in the top ten. Specimen: peripheral blood. The source is a man aged 55 to 69 with COVID-19, enrolled during active disease.

This clone was seen a single time. The V and J genes are TRBV4-1 and TRBJ1-1, with D perhaps matching TRBD1 (6 bases). The CDR3 extends over 15 amino acids. The ends were cut back, 6 bases at V and 1 base at J, with 15 bases in the middle. Germline V gene lookup returns CDR1 MGHRA and CDR2 YSYEKL. The DNA of the CDR3 is TGCGCCAGCAGTCTCGAGGACAGCAGGAACACTGAAGCTTTCTTT. This translates into CASSLEDSRNTEAFF.

This clone was seen just once. The chain is built from TRBV3-1 (or the pseudogene TRBV3-2) and TRBJ1-2; D is unresolved. From germline, CDR1 is LGHDT and CDR2 YNNKEL (reference sequence). V lost 5 bases, J lost 8 bases, and 15 bases lay in between. The CDR3 loop spans 13 amino acids. This CDR3 is CASSLPQSQGYTF. The CDR3 DNA follows: TGTGCCAGCAGCTTACCCCAATCCCAGGGCTACACCTTC.

The chain links TRBV11-2 to TRBJ1-1, with no clear D. The CDR3 consists of 14 residues. Trimming removed 2 bases from V and 4 bases from J, with 11 bases in between. Germline CDR1 is SGHAT and CDR2 is FQNNGV. The CDR3 coding sequence is TGTGCCAGCAGCTTATTTATGTCCGGCACTGAAGCTTTCTTT. Its protein product is CASSLFMSGTEAFF.

The chain combines TRBV7-2 with TRBJ2-4; 11 nucleotides match TRBD2. V lost 0 bases and J lost 8; bases outside the gene matches: 3. The V gene's germline CDR1 is SGHTA and CDR2 FQGNSA. The CDR3 sequence is 15 residues long. CDR3 DNA: TGTGCCAGCAGCTTAGCTAGCGGGGGGGTGGACATTCAGTACTTC. Translated: CASSLASGGVDIQYF.

The chain links TRBV6-2 or TRBV6-3 to TRBJ1-1, with 12 bases aligning to TRBD1. This CDR3 has 14 amino acids. The junction had 1 base not matched to a gene; V was cut back by 4 bases and J by 4 bases. Germline CDR1 and CDR2: MNHEY and SVGEGT. The CDR3 DNA follows: TGTGCCAGCAGTTGGGGACAGGGGGCCACTGAAGCTTTCTTT. This translates into CASSWGQGATEAFF.

The chain employs TRBV18 and TRBJ2-7; 9 bases align to TRBD1. The CDR3 is 13 amino acids. The germline V gene encodes CDR1 KGHSH and CDR2 LQKENI. The trim removed 5 bases at V and 3 bases at J, leaving 2 bases unmatched. CDR3 sequence: CASSNRGLYEQYF. The DNA of the CDR3 is TGTGCCAGCTCAAACAGGGGGCTCTACGAGCAGTACTTC.

This clone was recorded a few times. V usage is TRBV12-3 or TRBV12-4 and J usage is TRBJ1-1; possible D gene TRBD1, 5 bases. V was clipped by 5 bases and J by 6 bases, with 10 bases between them. This CDR3 has 12 amino acids. The CDR3 DNA sequence: TGTGCCAGCAGTCCCAGGGTAGCTGAAGCTTTCTTT. Its protein product is CASSPRVAEAFF.

This clone was seen a handful of times. The chain is built from TRBV7-9 and TRBJ1-6; TRBD1 is a possible D gene (6 bases). Germline CDR1 is SEHNR and CDR2 is FQNEAQ (reference sequence). The CDR3 extends over 17 amino acids. V lost 4 bases to trimming and J lost 9 bases, with 22 bases between them. CDR3 amino acids: CASSSHDWGGAGSPLHF. The CDR3 region has the DNA TGTGCCAGCAGCTCCCATGATTGGGGGGGCGCTGGTTCACCCCTCCACTTT.

The chain employs TRBV19 and TRBJ1-6, with a weak D call TRBD1 (6 bases). V was clipped by 6 bases and J by 0 bases, with 12 bases between them. In germline, CDR1 is LNHDA, CDR2 SQIVND (reference sequence). This CDR3 has 16 residues. CDR3 DNA: TGTGCCAGTAGCCGACAGGTCGCCTCCTATAATTCACCCCTCCACTTT. Translating gives CASSRQVASYNSPLHF.

The chain joins TRBV5-4 to TRBJ1-2; no clear D gene. V was cut by 4 bases and J by 4 bases, with 17 bases left in between. In germline, CDR1 is SGHNT, CDR2 YYREEE (reference sequence). This CDR3 is 15 amino acids long. The CDR3 DNA reads as TGTGCCAGCAGCCCTCCTGCGGGCATTCTCTATGGCTACACCTTC. Translated: CASSPPAGILYGYTF.

The chain couples TRBV9 to TRBJ2-2; TRBD1 might be the D (5 bases). Germline CDR1 and CDR2: SGDLS and YYNGEE. This CDR3 has 16 amino acids. The V and J ends lost 4 bases and 4 bases respectively, with 17 bases between them. CDR3 region: CASSPSWGHATGELFF. As DNA, the CDR3 is TGTGCCAGCAGCCCATCCTGGGGCCACGCCACCGGGGAGCTGTTTTTT.

This sequence joins TRBV30 and TRBJ1-6; D is unresolved. V lost 3 bases to trimming and J lost 0 bases, with 12 bases between them. In germline, CDR1 is GTSNPN, CDR2 SVGIG (reference sequence). The CDR3 has 16 amino acids. CDR3 amino acids: CAWSADGSSYNSPLHF. The CDR3 region has the DNA TGTGCCTGGAGCGCGGACGGGAGCTCCTATAATTCACCCCTCCACTTT.

This clone was counted only a few times. The V call is TRBV12-3 or TRBV12-4, the J call TRBJ1-5; D is unclear. The CDR3 contains 12 residues. The ends were cut back, 3 bases at V and 6 bases at J, with 6 bases in the middle. The CDR3: CASSFNSQPQHF. CDR3 coding DNA: TGTGCCAGCAGTTTTAATAGTCAGCCCCAGCATTTT.

The genes are TRBV3-1 (or the pseudogene TRBV3-2) and TRBJ2-1; D may be TRBD1 (5 bases). Deletions cut 1 base from V and 6 bases from J, with 16 bases between. The CDR3 covers 16 residues. Germline V gives CDR1 LGHDT, CDR2 YNNKEL (reference sequence). The CDR3 nucleotides are TGTGCCAGCAGCCAAGTCATTCAGGGTTGGTCCAATGAGCAGTTCTTC. Protein: CASSQVIQGWSNEQFF.

The chain joins TRBV11-1 to TRBJ2-7; 7 bases map to TRBD1. The CDR3 is 13 amino acids. V trimming: 4 bases; J trimming: 9 bases; junction bases outside the gene matches: 9. Germline V gives CDR1 SGHAT, CDR2 FQDESV (reference sequence). The CDR3 coding sequence is TGTGCCAGCAGCTCGACCGACAGGGAAGGGCAGTACTTC. Protein: CASSSTDREGQYF.